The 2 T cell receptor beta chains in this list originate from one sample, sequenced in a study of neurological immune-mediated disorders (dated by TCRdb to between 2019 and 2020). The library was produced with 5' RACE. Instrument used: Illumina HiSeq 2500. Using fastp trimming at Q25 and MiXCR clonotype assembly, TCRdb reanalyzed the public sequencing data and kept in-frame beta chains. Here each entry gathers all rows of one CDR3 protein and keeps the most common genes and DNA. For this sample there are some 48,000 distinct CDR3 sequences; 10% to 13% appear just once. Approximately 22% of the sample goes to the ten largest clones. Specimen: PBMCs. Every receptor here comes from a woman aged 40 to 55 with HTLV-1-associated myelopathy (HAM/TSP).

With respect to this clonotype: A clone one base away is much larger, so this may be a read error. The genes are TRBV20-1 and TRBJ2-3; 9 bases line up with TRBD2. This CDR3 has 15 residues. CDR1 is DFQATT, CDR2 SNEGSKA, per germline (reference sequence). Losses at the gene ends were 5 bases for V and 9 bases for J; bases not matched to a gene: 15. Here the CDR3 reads CSAQTYSGGYGTQYF. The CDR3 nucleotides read TGCAGTGCTCAGACGTATAGCGGGGGCTATGGCACGCAGTATTTT.

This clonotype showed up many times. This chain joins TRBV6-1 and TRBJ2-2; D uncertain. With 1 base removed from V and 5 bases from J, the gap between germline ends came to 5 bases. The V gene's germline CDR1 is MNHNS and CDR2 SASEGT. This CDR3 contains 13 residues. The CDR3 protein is CASSEGRTGELFF. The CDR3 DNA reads TGTGCCAGCAGTGAAGGGAGAACCGGGGAGCTGTTTTTT.